A single sample gave rise to the 11 T cell receptor beta chains below, sequenced in a study of PD-1 blockade in classical Hodgkin lymphoma. Each patient experienced a relapse that followed autologous stem cell transplantation, and brentuximab vedotin exposure varied. Sequenced by immunoSEQ multiplex PCR; TCRdb stores in-frame clones only, minus some. The sample records just over 60,000 clones, 88% being singletons. The sample was peripheral blood mononuclear cells (PBMCs), taken at baseline. These receptors were collected from a human donor with classical Hodgkin lymphoma.

The chain combines TRBV28 with TRBJ1-1; 7 bases line up with TRBD1. The V gene's germline CDR1 is MDHEN and CDR2 SYDVKM. The CDR3 is 17 amino acids. After removal of 0 bases from V and 3 bases from J, the junction contained 10 bases not matched to a gene. The CDR3, as DNA: TGTGCCAGCAGTTTATGGGGCCAGGGGGTTTTCCACACTGAAGCTTTCTTT. It is translated as CASSLWGQGVFHTEAFF.

The chain employs TRBV27 and TRBJ2-2, with a weak D call TRBD2 (6 bases). This CDR3 has 15 residues. The germline V gene has CDR1 MNHEY and CDR2 SMNVEV (reference sequence). Trimming pared 3 bases from V and 2 bases from J, leaving 10 bases between. The DNA of the CDR3 is TGTGCCAGCAGTTTTGGAGGGAGAAACACCGGGGAGCTGTTTTTT. Amino acids: CASSFGGRNTGELFF.

This rearrangement joins TRBV7-3 to TRBJ1-1; 8 nucleotides align to TRBD1. V lost 5 bases and J lost 2; bases outside the gene matches: 16. Germline-derived CDR1 and CDR2 are SGHTA and FQGTGA. This CDR3 has 18 residues. The CDR3: CASSPHPGQGASNTEAFF. DNA for the CDR3: TGTGCCAGCAGCCCTCACCCCGGCCAGGGGGCGAGTAACACTGAAGCTTTCTTT. Full variable domain (missing parts from reference TRBV7-3 and TRBJ1-1): GAGVSQTPSNKVTEKGKYVELRCDPISGHTALYWYRQSLGQGPEFLIYFQGTGAADDSGLPNDRFFAVRPEGSVSTLKIQRTERGDSAVYLCASSPHPGQGASNTEAFFGQGTRLTVV.

The gene calls are TRBV4-2 and TRBJ2-2, with unresolved D. CDR3 length equals 15 residues. Germline V gene lookup returns CDR1 LGHNA and CDR2 YNFKEQ. Trimming pared 4 bases from V and 1 base from J, leaving 10 bases between. Here the CDR3 reads CASSPLTGNTGELFF. The CDR3 nucleotides are TGTGCCAGCAGCCCCTTAACGGGGAACACCGGGGAGCTGTTTTTT.

V gene TRBV7-6 combines with J gene TRBJ2-2, with D unresolved. This CDR3 is built from 12 residues. V shed 1 base and J shed 7 bases, with 4 bases lying between them. Germline assignment: CDR1 SGHVS and CDR2 FNYEAQ. CDR3 sequence: CASSLDGGELFF. CDR3 coding DNA: TGTGCCAGCAGCTTAGATGGCGGGGAGCTGTTTTTT.

The chain joins TRBV6-6 to TRBJ2-1; D remains unclear. This CDR3 has 11 residues. Germline V gives CDR1 MNHNY, CDR2 SVGAGI (reference sequence). V lost 3 bases and J 10 bases, leaving 7 bases between the germline ends. CDR3 amino acids: CASSYLTEQFF. The CDR3 DNA follows: TGTGCCAGCAGTTATTTGACAGAGCAGTTCTTC.

The rearrangement uses TRBV27 and TRBJ1-5, with a possible D match to TRBD1 (5 bases). CDR3 length: 14 residues. V lost 7 bases and J 4 bases, leaving 14 bases between the germline ends. Germline CDR1 MNHEY, CDR2 SMNVEV (reference sequence). DNA for the CDR3: TGTGCCAGCAAGGCTGTAGGGGATAATCAGCCCCAGCATTTT. As protein: CASKAVGDNQPQHF.

The chain carries TRBV5-4 and TRBJ2-5, with D maybe TRBD1 (6 bases). The length of the CDR3 is 15 residues. Deletions cut 4 bases from V and 6 bases from J, with 19 bases between. Germline CDR1 reads SGHNT; CDR2 reads YYREEE (reference sequence). The CDR3 reads CASSSTGLTGKTQYF. The DNA of the CDR3 is TGTGCCAGCAGCAGCACAGGGTTAACTGGGAAGACCCAGTACTTC. Looking up the rest from reference TRBV5-4 and TRBJ2-5 gives the full variable domain: ETGVTQSPTHLIKTRGQQVTLRCSSQSGHNTVSWYQQALGQGPQFIFQYYREEENGRGNFPPRFSGLQFPNYSSELNVNALELDDSALYLCASSSTGLTGKTQYFGPGTRLLVL.

The V call is TRBV4-3, the J call TRBJ2-7; a weak D match, TRBD1 (5 bases). The CDR3 has 17 residues. The germline V gene encodes CDR1 LGHNA and CDR2 YSLEER. V was cut by 2 bases and J by 2 bases, with 19 bases left in between. CDR3 in amino acids: CASSQLAQDGSTYEQYF. CDR3 bases: TGCGCCAGCAGCCAATTAGCACAGGACGGATCGACCTACGAGCAGTACTTC.

The chain uses TRBV19 and TRBJ1-5, with a possible D match to TRBD1 (5 bases). CDR1 is LNHDA, CDR2 SQIVND, per germline (reference sequence). V lost 4 bases, J lost 1 base, and 17 bases lay in between. This CDR3 is built from 17 residues. CDR3 sequence (DNA): TGTGCCAGTAGTAGTAAACAGGCGGTAGGAAGCAATCAGCCCCAGCATTTT. Its protein product is CASSSKQAVGSNQPQHF.

The chain carries TRBV6-5 and TRBJ1-6; perhaps TRBD1 as D (6 bases). This CDR3 is built from 15 residues. The germline V gene has CDR1 MNHEY and CDR2 SVGAGI. Trimming removed 0 bases at V and 8 bases at J, with 11 bases between. DNA of the CDR3: TGTGCCAGCAGTTACTCGGGCAGGGGTGATTCACCCCTCCACTTT. Residues: CASSYSGRGDSPLHF.